These 25 T cell receptor beta chains share one sample of origin, sequenced in a study of Graves' ophthalmopathy and Graves' hyperthyroidism. RNA transcripts were the template, and TCR beta CDR3 regions were amplified from them. The workflow started with a first-round RT-PCR run with HTBI primers and then moved on to a second-round multiplex PCR. TCRdb recomputed calls from the multiplex PCR reads with MiXCR, one row per CDR3 protein. The table shows hundreds of thousands of distinct CDR3 sequences, with 35% to 50% occurring only once. The sequenced material came from peripheral blood. Source of these receptors: an adult man with Graves' ophthalmopathy.

This clonotype was recorded a few times. The J gene is TRBJ2-7, the V gene TRBV12-3 or TRBV12-4; 10 bases line up with TRBD2. This CDR3 has 14 residues. The ends lost 4 bases at V and 5 bases at J; junction bases unmatched: 5. CDR3 coding DNA: TGTGCCAGCAGTTCTAGCGGGAGTACCCACGAGCAGTACTTC. This codes for CASSSSGSTHEQYF.

This clonotype was detected only a few times. The chain combines TRBV4-2 with TRBJ2-6, with no clear D. Trimming shortened V by 1 base and J by 0 bases, and 10 bases separated the two germline ends. CDR3 length equals 17 residues. Germline-derived CDR1 and CDR2 are LGHNA and YNFKEQ. The CDR3 is CASSQGDRISGANVLTF. The CDR3 bases are TGTGCCAGCAGCCAAGGAGATAGGATCTCTGGGGCCAACGTCCTGACTTTC.

This clonotype was observed many times. This chain connects TRBV5-1 to TRBJ2-7; D remains unclear. Germline V CDR1 and CDR2: SGHRS, YFSETQ. CDR3 length equals 16 residues. Trimming stripped 0 bases from V and 0 bases from J, with 13 bases between. DNA for the CDR3: TGCGCCAGCAGCTTGGGAGTGCAGGCTTCCTCCTACGAGCAGTACTTC. Its translation: CASSLGVQASSYEQYF.

This clonotype was recorded at least ten times. The chain couples TRBV10-2 to TRBJ2-6; TRBD1 matches 9 bases. V gave up 6 bases and J gave up 3 bases; unmatched junction bases: 6. Germline loops: CDR1 WSHSY, CDR2 SAAADI. This CDR3 comprises 16 residues. The CDR3 reads CASSGQGWVGANVLTF. The CDR3 DNA is TGCGCCAGCAGCGGACAGGGGTGGGTTGGGGCCAACGTCCTGACTTTC.

This clonotype was counted ten times or more. This chain joins TRBV5-4 and TRBJ2-7; D is uncertain. CDR3 length: 13 amino acids. Deletions cut 3 bases from V and 6 bases from J, with 13 bases between. CDR1 SGHNT and CDR2 YYREEE come from the germline V gene (reference sequence). The CDR3 here is CASSSETYPEQYF. CDR3 DNA: TGTGCCAGCAGCTCCGAAACCTATCCCGAGCAGTACTTC.

This clonotype was seen a handful of times. The chain employs TRBV30 and TRBJ2-7; no clear D gene. The length of the CDR3 is 12 residues. The germline V gene encodes CDR1 GTSNPN and CDR2 SVGIG (reference sequence). The V gene lost 2 bases and the J gene lost 3 bases, with 8 bases spanning the gap. The CDR3 DNA sequence: TGTGCCTGGAGTTCCGGCTACTACGAGCAGTACTTC. Its protein is CAWSSGYYEQYF.

V usage is TRBV7-8 and J usage is TRBJ1-1, with TRBD1 matching over 8 bases. V lost 11 bases to trimming and J lost 4 bases; unmatched junction nucleotides: 9. The CDR3 contains 13 residues. The germline V gene has CDR1 SGHVS and CDR2 FQNEAQ. CDR3 in amino acids: CAWRGQAGTEAFF. The CDR3 coding sequence is TGTGCCTGGAGGGGACAGGCGGGCACTGAAGCTTTCTTT.

This clonotype has at least ten counts. This rearrangement joins TRBV14 to TRBJ2-5; a weak D match, TRBD1 (5 bases). Trimming removed 5 bases from V and 7 bases from J, with 11 bases in between. Germline V gives CDR1 SGHDN, CDR2 FVKESK. The length of the CDR3 is 12 residues. Here the CDR3 reads CASSFHQGTQYF. The DNA for the CDR3 is TGTGCCAGCAGCTTCCATCAGGGGACCCAGTACTTC.

This clonotype was counted many times. The chain has TRBV7-8 and TRBJ1-6, with D unclear. Germline loops: CDR1 SGHVS, CDR2 FQNEAQ. This CDR3 has 14 residues. Trimming stripped 1 base from V and 9 bases from J, with 10 bases between. The CDR3 DNA reads TGTGCCAGCAGCTTAGGCACAGAAGGTTCACCCCTCCACTTT. It translates to CASSLGTEGSPLHF.

This clonotype came up many times. The rearrangement joins TRBV7-2 to TRBJ2-7; D unclear. V was cut by 5 bases and J by 0 bases, with 11 bases left in between. In germline, CDR1 is SGHTA, CDR2 FQGNSA. This CDR3 spans 14 amino acids. In DNA, the CDR3 is TGTGCCAGCAGCCCTGTGGCAGGCTCCTACGAGCAGTACTTC. It encodes CASSPVAGSYEQYF.

Many counts were recorded for this clonotype. The chain is built from TRBV6-4 and TRBJ1-2, with a tentative D call TRBD1 (5 bases). Looked up from germline, CDR1 is MRHNA and CDR2 is SNTAGT. The CDR3 covers 13 residues. Trimming left V 2 bases short and J 7 bases short, with 11 bases between. The CDR3 sequence: CASSDQGFGGYTF. CDR3 nucleotides: TGTGCCAGCAGTGACCAGGGATTCGGTGGCTACACCTTC.

This clonotype was seen repeatedly, ten times or more. V usage is TRBV7-2 and J usage is TRBJ2-7, with TRBD2 identical over 14 bases. Germline CDR1 SGHTA, CDR2 FQGNSA. This CDR3 has 17 amino acids. J gave up 2 bases and V 4 bases, and 7 bases lay outside the gene matches. CDR3 in amino acids: CASSSGSTSGRAYEQYF. The CDR3, as DNA: TGTGCCAGCAGCTCGGGTTCGACTAGCGGGAGGGCCTACGAGCAGTACTTC. The entire variable domain, with the rest obtained from reference TRBV7-2 and TRBJ2-7, is as follows: GAGVSQSPSNKVTEKGKDVELRCDPISGHTALYWYRQSLGQGLEFLIYFQGNSAPDKSGLPSDRFSAERTGGSVSTLTIQRTQQEDSAVYLCASSSGSTSGRAYEQYFGPGTRLTVT.

This clonotype was detected many times. The chain has TRBV12-3 or TRBV12-4 and TRBJ2-5; possibly TRBD1 for D (5 bases). CDR3 length: 14 residues. Trimming stripped 4 bases from V and 4 bases from J, with 13 bases between. The CDR3 reads CASSWTRTAETQYF. Here the CDR3 DNA reads TGTGCCAGCAGTTGGACACGGACGGCAGAGACCCAGTACTTC.

This clonotype was found many times. The V gene is TRBV19, the J gene TRBJ1-5; 7 nucleotides agree with TRBD1. The germline CDR1 and CDR2 sequences are LNHDA and SQIVND (reference sequence). The CDR3 loop spans 14 amino acids. V lost 9 bases to trimming and J lost 4 bases; unmatched junction nucleotides: 9. This chain's CDR3 is CASETTGSNQPQHF. Here the CDR3 DNA reads TGTGCCAGCGAGACGACAGGGTCGAATCAGCCCCAGCATTTT.

In this sample, this clonotype turned up many times. The chain recombines TRBV7-2 with TRBJ2-6; the D gene is possibly TRBD1 (5 bases). This CDR3 spans 16 amino acids. Germline V lookup: CDR1 SGHTA, CDR2 FQGNSA. Trimming shortened V by 1 base and J by 1 base, and 8 bases separated the two germline ends. CDR3 nucleotide sequence: TGTGCCAGCAGCTTAGTTGCAGGGTCTGGGGCCAACGTCCTGACTTTC. It encodes CASSLVAGSGANVLTF.

About this clonotype itself: The germline gene is not matched at one end of the junction; a read error may be the cause. This chain uses TRBV15 with TRBJ2-2, with TRBD2 matching 7 bases. Germline V lookup: CDR1 LNHNV, CDR2 YYDKDF (reference sequence). The CDR3 has 10 amino acids. The CDR3 here is CATSGGGLFF. The CDR3, as DNA: TGTGCCACCAGCGGGGGGGGGCTGTTTTTT.

This sequence joins TRBV7-9 and TRBJ1-4; tentative D call: TRBD1 (6 bases). Germline CDR1 is SEHNR and CDR2 is FQNEAQ (reference sequence). V lost 1 base and J lost 8, with 23 bases in between. The CDR3 has 18 amino acids. The CDR3 spells CASSLDPGTSLGEEKLFF. The CDR3 nucleotides read TGTGCCAGCAGCTTAGATCCCGGGACATCACTTGGGGAGGAAAAACTGTTTTTT.

Only a few counts were recorded for this clonotype. A read error may be the cause here, since a much bigger clone is one base away. The chain employs TRBV24-1 and TRBJ2-7, with TRBD2 matching over 7 bases. Germline V gene sequence: CDR1 KGHDR, CDR2 SFDVKD. The CDR3 extends over 12 amino acids. Unmatched junction bases numbered 4, after V lost 3 bases and J lost 9 bases. CDR3 in DNA: TGTGCCACCAGTGATCGGACGGGGGGGCAGTACTTC. This gives the protein CATSDRTGGQYF.

The chain has TRBV2 and TRBJ2-7; D is unclear. Per germline, CDR1 SNHLY and CDR2 FYNNEI. Trimming took off 3 bases at V and 7 bases at J, with 13 bases between the two ends. The CDR3 spans 13 residues. CDR3: CASSDRPYNEQYF. The CDR3 DNA is TGTGCCAGCAGTGACAGGCCATACAATGAGCAGTACTTC.

This chain links TRBV12-5 with TRBJ1-2; D is possibly TRBD1 (6 bases). The germline gives CDR1 LGHNT, CDR2 FRNRAP. V was pared by 1 base and J by 4 bases, with 10 bases between. The CDR3 is made up of 14 amino acids. The CDR3 nucleotides are TGTGCTAGTGGTTTGGACAGGGCCCCCTATGGCTACACCTTC. It translates to CASGLDRAPYGYTF.

This clonotype showed up many times. The chain recombines TRBV29-1 with TRBJ1-2, with D uncertain. Between the trimmed V and J ends, which lost 4 bases and 2 bases, there was a span of 11 bases. CDR1 and CDR2 (germline): SQVTM, ANQGSEA. The CDR3 extends over 13 amino acids. The CDR3 here is CSVGPEDNYGYTF. In DNA form, the CDR3 reads TGCAGCGTTGGGCCAGAAGACAACTATGGCTACACCTTC.

Note on this clonotype: This may come from a read error, since a much larger clone is one base off. This chain connects TRBV7-9 to TRBJ1-1; D is unclear. The CDR3 has 12 amino acids. CDR1 and CDR2 (germline): SEHNR, FQNEAQ (reference sequence). The germline V and J ends were trimmed by 3 bases and 9 bases, with 11 bases remaining between them. The CDR3 DNA sequence: TGTGCCAGCAGCTTGGTCGGGGATCAAGCTTTCTTT. Translating it yields CASSLVGDQAFF.

This clonotype occurred many times. This chain joins TRBV12-3 or TRBV12-4 and TRBJ1-3; D gene ambiguous. Trimming took off 4 bases at V and 2 bases at J, with 9 bases between the two ends. The CDR3 spans 14 residues. The CDR3 coding sequence is TGTGCCAGCAGTTATAGAGTTACTGGAAACACCATATATTTT. Amino acids: CASSYRVTGNTIYF.

This clonotype was detected ten times or more. This chain links TRBV2 with TRBJ1-5; D is undetermined. Trimming removed 4 bases from V and 7 bases from J, with 14 bases in between. The CDR3 loop spans 14 amino acids. Germline V gene data show CDR1 as SNHLY and CDR2 as FYNNEI. The CDR3 loop reads CASSALDGIQPQHF. The CDR3 DNA is TGTGCCAGCAGTGCCCTCGACGGGATACAGCCCCAGCATTTT.

This clonotype was seen at least ten times. The J gene is TRBJ2-2, the V gene TRBV7-8; D might be TRBD1 (6 bases). The CDR3 totals 16 residues. Germline V gives CDR1 SGHVS, CDR2 FQNEAQ. V lost 6 bases to trimming and J lost 4 bases, with 18 bases between them. CDR3 in DNA: TGTGCCAGCAGTTTCCCACAGGGACCCCTCACCGGGGAGCTGTTTTTT. Translating it yields CASSFPQGPLTGELFF. Based on the CDR3 plus reference TRBV7-8 and TRBJ2-2, the full variable domain is GAGVSQSPRYKVAKRGQDVALRCDPISGHVSLFWYQQALGQGPEFLTYFQNEAQLDKSGLPSDRFFAERPEGSVSTLKIQRTQQEDSAVYLCASSFPQGPLTGELFFGEGSRLTVL.